The present T cell receptor (beta chain) was sequenced within a study of regulatory T cells in long-lasting Graves disease. Study at large: New Graves' disease cases had less than 3 months of antithyroid drugs.

The authors built TCR beta libraries using iRepertoire HTBI primers and Arm-PCR of CDR3 regions. In TCRdb, the multiplex PCR reads were re-called with MiXCR into one record per CDR3 protein. The data hold about 220,000 distinct CDR3 sequences, with approximately 16% observed a single time. Time point of the sample: newly diagnosed GD, antithyroid drugs for less than 3 months. PBMCs were the source of the RNA used for TCR sequencing. EDTA tubes collected roughly 9 milliliters of peripheral blood. The study, taken as a whole, reports: Persistent Graves' patients showed less TCR diversity than newly diagnosed patients showed.

Note on this clonotype: Its cognate antigen is unknown. Given the absence of the conserved phenylalanine or tryptophan at the CDR3 end, a read error is likely.

This CDR3 contains 15 residues. The ends were cut back, 7 bases at V and 5 bases at J, with 21 bases in the middle. The germline V gene has CDR1 MNHEY and CDR2 SVGEGT. The genes are TRBV6-2 or TRBV6-3 and TRBJ2-7, with D perhaps assigned TRBD1 or TRBD2 (6 bases each). This sample comprised peripheral blood mononuclear cells (PBMCs), obtained at new diagnosis, from a patient treated with antithyroid drugs. The sequence came from a female donor with Graves disease. CDR3 loop: CASTPQGTFVHEQYL. The CDR3 nucleotides read TGTGCCAGCACCCCCCAGGGGACTTTTGTCCACGAGCAGTACCTC.